This TCR beta chain was obtained from a study of blood T cells in healthy people across ages. Next came a second PCR, run for roughly 6 to 11 cycles, which used a sample-barcoded 5' primer along with a J-beta primer mix. Every molecule of cDNA carried a tag from a template-switch adaptor with 12 random nucleotides. TCRdb re-called the 5' RACE reads through MiXCR, storing one row per CDR3 protein. The profile shows over 300,000 distinct CDR3 sequences, about 52% of them singletons. The CDR3 spans 16 residues. With 5 bases clipped from V and 1 base from J, the junction kept 10 bases outside the gene matches. The germline gives CDR1 SGHKS, CDR2 YYEKEE (reference sequence).

This clonotype originated in a man aged 60 to 69 in good health. The specimen sequenced was blood. This rearrangement joins TRBV5-5 to TRBJ2-7; 9 positions agree with TRBD2. CDR3 DNA: TGTGCCAGCAGGGCGATCAGCGGGGGGTTTTCCTACGAGCAGTACTTC. Encoded protein: CASRAISGGFSYEQYF. Drawing the rest from reference TRBV5-5 and TRBJ2-7, the complete variable domain is DAGVTQSPTHLIKTRGQQVTLRCSPISGHKSVSWYQQVLGQGPQFIFQYYEKEERGRGNFPDRFSARQFPNYSSELNVNALLLGDSALYLCASRAISGGFSYEQYFGPGTRLTVT.